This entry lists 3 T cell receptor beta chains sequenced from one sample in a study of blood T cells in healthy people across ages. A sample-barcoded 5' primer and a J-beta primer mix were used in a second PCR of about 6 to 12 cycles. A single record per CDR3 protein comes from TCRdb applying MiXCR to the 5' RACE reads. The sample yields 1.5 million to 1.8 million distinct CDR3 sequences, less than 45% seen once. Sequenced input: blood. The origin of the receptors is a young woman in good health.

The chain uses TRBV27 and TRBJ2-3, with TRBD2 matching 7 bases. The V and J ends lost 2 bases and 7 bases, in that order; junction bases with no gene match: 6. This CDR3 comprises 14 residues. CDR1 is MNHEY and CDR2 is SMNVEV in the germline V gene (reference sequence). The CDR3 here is CASSLGTNIYTQYF. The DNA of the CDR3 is TGTGCCAGCAGTTTAGGGACTAACATTTATACGCAGTATTTT.

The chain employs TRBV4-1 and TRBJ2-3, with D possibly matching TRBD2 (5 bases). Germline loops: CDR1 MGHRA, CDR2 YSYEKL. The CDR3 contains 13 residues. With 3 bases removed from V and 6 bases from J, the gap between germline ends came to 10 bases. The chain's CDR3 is CASSQTILDTQYF. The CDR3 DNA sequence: TGCGCCAGCAGCCAGACTATTCTGGATACGCAGTATTTT.

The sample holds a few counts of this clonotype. The CDR3 loop reads CASSQDLLYEQYF. CDR3 nucleotide sequence: TGTGCCAGCAGCCAAGATCTACTCTACGAGCAGTACTTC. The J gene is TRBJ2-7, the V gene TRBV4-2; D not certain. V was shortened by 0 bases and J by 3 bases, with 6 bases between the two germline ends. Germline assignment: CDR1 LGHNA and CDR2 YNFKEQ. The CDR3 covers 13 residues.